The 17 T cell receptor beta chains below all came from one sample that was sequenced in a study of metastatic and nonmetastatic thyroid tumors. TCRdb reprocessed the PCR reads via MiXCR. The table lists about 82,000 clones, roughly an eighth of them singletons. Each patient went into thyroid surgery without having received any treatment. Sequenced input: tumor tissue. Receptors originate from a female donor with papillary thyroid cancer or a benign thyroid nodule (not recorded which). Some clones in this sample may be carry-over from other donors' samples.

Of note for this clone: Being one base from a much bigger clone, this may be a read error. In the same sample, other DNA sequences code for this CDR3. The rearrangement uses TRBV6-1 and TRBJ1-5; a possible D gene is TRBD1 (5 bases). The V and J ends lost 9 bases and 3 bases respectively, with 15 bases between them. Germline CDR1 MNHNS, CDR2 SASEGT. The CDR3 covers 14 residues. Here the CDR3 DNA reads TGTGCCAGAGGGGCAGCCAGCCACAATCAGCCCCAGCATTTT. It encodes CARGAASHNQPQHF.

This clone was counted ten times or more. The V call is TRBV15, the J call TRBJ1-4, with a weak D call TRBD1 (5 bases). This CDR3 has 14 amino acids. In germline, CDR1 is LNHNV, CDR2 YYDKDF (reference sequence). Trimming took 8 bases from V and 8 from J, leaving 18 bases between them. CDR3: CATRQGRVPEKLFF. The CDR3 bases are TGTGCCACCCGGCAGGGCAGGGTCCCCGAAAAACTGTTTTTT.

This clone was found many times. V gene TRBV6-1 combines with J gene TRBJ1-2, with D possibly being TRBD1 (6 bases). CDR1 and CDR2 from the germline V gene are MNHNS and SASEGT. The V end was cut by 5 bases, the J end by 6 bases, with 16 bases between. This CDR3 comprises 14 residues. CDR3 loop: CASSQGGGQDGYTF. In nucleotides, the CDR3 is TGTGCCAGCAGTCAGGGCGGGGGACAAGATGGCTACACCTTC.

This clone was recorded once. A much larger clone lies a single base off, so this may be a read error. The rearrangement links TRBV5-1 to TRBJ2-3; D is undetermined. Per the germline V gene, CDR1 is SGHRS and CDR2 is YFSETQ. The CDR3 has 14 amino acids. CDR3 DNA sequence: TGCGCCAGCGGCTTGTGGAACGGCACAGATACGCAGTATTTT. Its translation is CASGLWNGTDTQYF. The whole variable domain, remainder taken from reference TRBV5-1 and TRBJ2-3, is KAGVTQTPRYLIKTRGQQVTLSCSPISGHRSVSWYQQTPGQGLQFLFEYFSETQRNKGNFPGRFSGRQFSNSRSEMNVSTLELGDSALYLCASGLWNGTDTQYFGPGTRLTVL.

Notes on this clone: A much larger clone differs by one base, so this may be a read error. In DNA form, the CDR3 reads TGTGCCAGCAGGCGACTACCGATGGGAGATACGCAGTATTTT. As protein: CASRRLPMGDTQYF. The chain couples TRBV6-1 to TRBJ2-3, with a possible D match to TRBD2 (5 bases). V gave up 6 bases and J gave up 5 bases, with 15 bases separating them. Germline CDR1 reads MNHNS; CDR2 reads SASEGT. There are 14 residues in the CDR3.

This clone was detected only a few times. This chain uses TRBV6-6 with TRBJ1-2; D remains ambiguous. The germline V and J ends were trimmed by 0 bases and 2 bases, with 10 bases remaining between them. CDR1 is MNHNY and CDR2 is SVGAGI in the germline V gene (reference sequence). This CDR3 region has 15 residues. This CDR3 reads CASSYSWSGNYGYTF. In DNA form, the CDR3 reads TGTGCCAGCAGTTACTCGTGGTCCGGGAACTATGGCTACACCTTC.

This clone was seen many times. The chain joins TRBV5-1 to TRBJ1-2; tentative D call: TRBD1 (5 bases). V dropped 4 bases and J dropped 4 bases, with 14 bases sitting between them. This CDR3 is built from 14 residues. Per germline, CDR1 SGHRS and CDR2 YFSETQ. The CDR3 nucleotides read TGCGCCAGCAGCGCCCGGGACTCCGTCTATGGCTACACCTTC. Amino acid sequence: CASSARDSVYGYTF.

Only a few counts were recorded for this clone. A read error may explain this, as a much larger clone is one base away. This chain uses TRBV2 with TRBJ1-3; TRBD1 matches 8 bases. The germline gives CDR1 SNHLY, CDR2 FYNNEI. This CDR3 has 15 residues. The chain's CDR3 is CASSEDRGSGNTVYF. CDR3 coding DNA: TGTGCCAGCAGCGAAGACAGGGGCTCTGGAAACACCGTATATTTT. The full variable domain, completed using reference TRBV2 and TRBJ1-3, is EPEVTQTPSHQVTQMGQEVILRCVPISNHLYFYWYRQILGQKVEFLVSFYNNEISEKSEIFDDQFSVERPDGSNFTLKIRSTKLEDSAMYFCASSEDRGSGNTVYFGEGSWLTVV.

V usage is TRBV30 and J usage is TRBJ1-3; no clear D gene. The CDR3 is 13 amino acids. CDR1 is GTSNPN and CDR2 is SVGIG in the germline V gene (reference sequence). V dropped 0 bases and J dropped 6 bases, with 9 bases sitting between them. Here the CDR3 DNA reads TGTGCCTGGAGTGTTGGAGGTCCAAACACCATATATTTT. Its translation is CAWSVGGPNTIYF. Variable domain in full (rest from reference TRBV30 and TRBJ1-3): SQTIHQWPATLVQPVGSPLSLECTVEGTSNPNLYWYRQAAGRGLQLLFYSVGIGQISSEVPQNLSASRPQDRQFILSSKKLLLSDSGFYLCAWSVGGPNTIYFGEGSWLTVV.

Ten or more counts support this clone. Other DNA sequences from this sample encode an identical CDR3 as well. This sequence joins TRBV10-1 and TRBJ1-5; tentative D call: TRBD1 (6 bases). Germline assignment: CDR1 WNHNN and CDR2 SYGVQD (reference sequence). This CDR3 region has 13 residues. The ends were cut back, 4 bases at V and 2 bases at J, with 6 bases in the middle. The CDR3 bases are TGCGCCAGCAGTGCAGGGGGCAATCAGCCCCAGCATTTT. This sequence encodes CASSAGGNQPQHF.

This clone was picked up many times. This chain connects TRBV2 to TRBJ1-2; 7 bases match TRBD1. Germline V gene lookup returns CDR1 SNHLY and CDR2 FYNNEI. CDR3 length: 15 residues. V was pared by 7 bases and J by 6 bases, with 14 bases of the junction left unmatched. Here the CDR3 reads CASIYEAGGMNGYTF. CDR3 nucleotides: TGTGCCAGCATCTACGAGGCAGGGGGAATGAATGGCTACACCTTC.

This clone occurred many times. The CDR3 reads CASSYPGPGETEAFF. CDR3 nucleotide sequence: TGTGCCAGCAGTTACCCGGGGCCAGGGGAAACTGAAGCTTTCTTT. This chain connects TRBV6-6 to TRBJ1-1, with a weak D call TRBD1 (6 bases). This CDR3 comprises 15 residues. Trimming cost V 2 bases and J 5 bases, with 15 bases left between them. CDR1 and CDR2 from the germline V gene are MNHNY and SVGAGI (reference sequence).

As to this clone: Germline is not matched at one junction end, which may reflect a read error. CDR3 protein: CASSDPPYYGYAF. For the CDR3, the DNA is TGTGCCAGCAGTGATCCTCCCTACTATGGCTACGCCTTC. The chain has TRBV28 and TRBJ1-2, with no clear D. Germline V gives CDR1 MDHEN, CDR2 SYDVKM. The CDR3 has 13 residues.

This clone was recorded at least ten times. The gene calls are TRBV12-5 and TRBJ2-7; 8 nucleotides line up with TRBD2. V lost 6 bases, J lost 0 bases, and 13 bases stayed unmatched. CDR3 length: 17 residues. Germline loops: CDR1 LGHNT, CDR2 FRNRAP. CDR3 coding DNA: TGTGCTAGTGGCCGTACAGCCTCAAGCGGGAGCTCCTACGAGCAGTACTTC. This encodes CASGRTASSGSSYEQYF.

This clone was seen at least ten times. The chain is built from TRBV2 and TRBJ1-2; D unclear. Between the trimmed V and J ends, which lost 3 bases and 3 bases, there was a span of 8 bases. CDR1 is SNHLY and CDR2 is FYNNEI in the germline V gene. This CDR3 is built from 13 residues. The DNA of the CDR3 is TGTGCCAGCAGTGACAGGACGGACTATGGCTACACCTTC. It yields the protein CASSDRTDYGYTF.

This clone occurred many times. CDR3 nucleotides: TGTGCCAGCAGTTGGGGGGGAACTGAAGCTTTCTTT. Its translation is CASSWGGTEAFF. The chain recombines TRBV12-3 or TRBV12-4 with TRBJ1-1; D may be TRBD1 (5 bases). The V end was cut by 4 bases, the J end by 5 bases, with 8 bases between. The CDR3 runs to 12 residues.

This clone was picked up many times. V and J are TRBV20-1 and TRBJ2-5, with 10 bases identical to TRBD1. The CDR3 is 15 residues long. Germline V gene data show CDR1 as DFQATT and CDR2 as SNEGSKA (reference sequence). V dropped 3 bases and J dropped 1; count of bases not matched to a gene: 5. CDR3 DNA sequence: TGCAGTGCTAGTGGACAGGGGGAAGCCCAAGAGACCCAGTACTTC. Protein sequence: CSASGQGEAQETQYF.